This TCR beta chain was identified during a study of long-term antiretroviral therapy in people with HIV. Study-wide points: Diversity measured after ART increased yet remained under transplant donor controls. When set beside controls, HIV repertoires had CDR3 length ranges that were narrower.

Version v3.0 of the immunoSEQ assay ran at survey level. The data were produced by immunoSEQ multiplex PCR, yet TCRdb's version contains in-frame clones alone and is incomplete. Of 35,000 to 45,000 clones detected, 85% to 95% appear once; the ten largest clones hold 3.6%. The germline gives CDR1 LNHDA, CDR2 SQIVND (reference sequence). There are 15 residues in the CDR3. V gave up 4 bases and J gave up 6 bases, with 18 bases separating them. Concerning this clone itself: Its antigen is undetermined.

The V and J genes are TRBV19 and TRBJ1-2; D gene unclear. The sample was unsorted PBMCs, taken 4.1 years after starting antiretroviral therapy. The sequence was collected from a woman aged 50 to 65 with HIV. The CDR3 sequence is CASSKSGKKLNGYTF. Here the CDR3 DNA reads TGTGCCAGTAGTAAATCGGGGAAAAAGCTTAATGGCTACACCTTC.